These T cell receptor beta chains were read from a single sample in a study of cytomegalovirus exposure and HLA in healthy donors. Libraries were prepared by immunoSEQ multiplex PCR; TCRdb keeps only in-frame clonotypes and omits some of them. The sample records 150,000 to 200,000 clones, roughly 70% being singletons. The material sequenced was PBMCs. All receptors derive from a girl aged 5-17 years in good health and CMV-seronegative. CDR3s include the opening cysteine and the closing phenylalanine or tryptophan. D genes are given only for firm matches. Clone size appears in some rows only: once, few, many, or a class for an expanded clone.

d_gene: .
j_gene: TRBJ1-2
abundance: .
v_gene: TRBV2
CDR3aa: CASGLARVEGYTF
CDR3nt: TGTGCCAGCGGATTAGCCAGGGTAGAAGGCTACACCTTC

d_gene: .
j_gene: TRBJ1-1
abundance: .
v_gene: TRBV21-1
CDR3aa: CASSSRDREGFEAFF
CDR3nt: TGTGCCAGCAGCAGCCGGGACAGGGAAGGGTTTGAAGCTTTCTTT

d_gene: TRBD2
j_gene: TRBJ2-5
abundance: .
v_gene: TRBV5-1
CDR3aa: CASSRTRGGQETQYF
CDR3nt: TGCGCCAGCAGCCGGACCCGGGGGGGACAAGAGACCCAGTACTTC

d_gene: .
j_gene: TRBJ1-1
abundance: .
v_gene: TRBV5-8
CDR3aa: CATGKNTEAFF
CDR3nt: TGTGCCACCGGTAAGAACACTGAAGCTTTCTTT

d_gene: .
j_gene: TRBJ1-1
abundance: .
v_gene: TRBV10-3
CDR3aa: CAISPRPTGNTEAFF
CDR3nt: TGTGCCATCAGTCCCCGGCCCACAGGGAACACTGAAGCTTTCTTT

d_gene: TRBD1
j_gene: TRBJ2-7
abundance: .
v_gene: TRBV5-6
CDR3aa: CASSYLDRGYYEQYF
CDR3nt: TGTGCCAGCAGCTACCTGGACAGGGGCTACTACGAGCAGTACTTC

d_gene: .
j_gene: TRBJ2-3
abundance: .
v_gene: TRBV5-6
CDR3aa: CASSLGGDTQYF
CDR3nt: TGTGCCAGCAGCTTGGGAGGCGATACGCAGTATTTT

d_gene: TRBD1
j_gene: TRBJ1-2
abundance: once
v_gene: TRBV19
CDR3aa: CASRPGQVGFYGYTF
CDR3nt: TGTGCCAGCCGCCCCGGACAGGTCGGTTTCTATGGCTACACCTTC

d_gene: TRBD1
j_gene: TRBJ1-2
abundance: .
v_gene: TRBV7-9
CDR3aa: CASSLARQGYGYTF
CDR3nt: TGTGCCAGCAGCTTAGCGAGACAGGGGTATGGCTACACCTTC

d_gene: .
j_gene: TRBJ1-1
abundance: few
v_gene: TRBV4-1
CDR3aa: CASSQVALGRVNTEAFF
CDR3nt: TGCGCCAGCAGCCAAGTGGCTCTGGGCAGGGTGAACACTGAAGCTTTCTTT